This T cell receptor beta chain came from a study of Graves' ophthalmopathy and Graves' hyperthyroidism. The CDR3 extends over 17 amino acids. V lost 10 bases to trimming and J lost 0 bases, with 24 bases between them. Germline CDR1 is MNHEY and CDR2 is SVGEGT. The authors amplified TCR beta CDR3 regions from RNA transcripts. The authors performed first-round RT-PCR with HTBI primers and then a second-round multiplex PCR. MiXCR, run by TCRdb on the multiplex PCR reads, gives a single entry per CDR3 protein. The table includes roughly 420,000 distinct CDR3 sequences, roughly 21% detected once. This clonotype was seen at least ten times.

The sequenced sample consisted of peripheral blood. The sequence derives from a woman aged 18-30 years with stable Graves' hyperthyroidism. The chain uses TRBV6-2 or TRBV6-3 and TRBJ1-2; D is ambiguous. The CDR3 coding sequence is TGTGCCACCGTGAACGAAGCGCAATTCTCAGCTAACTATGGCTACACCTTC. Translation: CATVNEAQFSANYGYTF.